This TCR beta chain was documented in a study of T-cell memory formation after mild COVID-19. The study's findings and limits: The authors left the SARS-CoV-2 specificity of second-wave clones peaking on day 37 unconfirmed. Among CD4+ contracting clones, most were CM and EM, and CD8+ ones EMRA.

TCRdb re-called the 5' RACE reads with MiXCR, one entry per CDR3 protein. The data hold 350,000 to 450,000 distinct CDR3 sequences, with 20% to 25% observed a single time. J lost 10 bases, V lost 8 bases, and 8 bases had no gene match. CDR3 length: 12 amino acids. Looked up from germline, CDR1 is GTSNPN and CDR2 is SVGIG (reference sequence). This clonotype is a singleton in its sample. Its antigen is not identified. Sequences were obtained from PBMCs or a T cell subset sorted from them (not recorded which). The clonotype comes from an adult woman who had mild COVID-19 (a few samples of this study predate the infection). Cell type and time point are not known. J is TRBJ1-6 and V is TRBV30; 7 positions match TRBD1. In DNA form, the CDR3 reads TGTGCCACAGGGGTCTCGGACTCACCCCTCCACTTT. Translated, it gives CATGVSDSPLHF. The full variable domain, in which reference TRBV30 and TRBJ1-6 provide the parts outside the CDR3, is SQTIHQWPATLVQPVGSPLSLECTVEGTSNPNLYWYRQAAGRGLQLLFYSVGIGQISSEVPQNLSASRPQDRQFILSSKKLLLSDSGFYLCATGVSDSPLHFGNGTRLTVT.